Presented here are 18 T cell receptor beta chains from one specimen sequenced in a study of CD8 T cells in Susac syndrome. Random hexamers primed reverse transcription of 0.5 to 1 ug RNA. Using its own MiXCR run on the immunoSEQ multiplex PCR reads, TCRdb lists one record per CDR3 protein. The sample lists 75,000 to 100,000 distinct CDR3 sequences, 95% occurring once. The sample comprised CD8+ T cells from PBMCs. The receptors here all came from a human donor with Susac syndrome.

The chain recombines TRBV27 with TRBJ2-7; the match to TRBD2 covers 8 bases. The CDR3 is 14 residues long. V shed 4 bases, J shed 2 bases, and the junction held 4 bases outside the gene matches. Germline CDR1 reads MNHEY; CDR2 reads SMNVEV (reference sequence). CDR3 nucleotide sequence: TGTGCCAGCAGTTGGGCTAGCGGGCCCTACGAGCAGTACTTC. Protein product: CASSWASGPYEQYF.

The chain employs TRBV5-8 and TRBJ1-5, with D possibly TRBD1 on 6 matching bases. In germline, CDR1 is SGHTS, CDR2 YDEGEE. V lost 3 bases, J lost 2 bases, and 12 bases lay in between. The CDR3 is 15 residues long. The CDR3 region has the DNA TGTGCCAGCAGCTACCAGGGGAACGGCAATCAGCCCCAGCATTTT. This gives the protein CASSYQGNGNQPQHF.

The genes are TRBV6-6 and TRBJ1-5, with D possibly matching TRBD1 (5 bases). This CDR3 spans 15 amino acids. The V end lost 3 bases, the J end lost 5 bases, and 14 bases lay between the germline ends. The germline gives CDR1 MNHNY, CDR2 SVGAGI (reference sequence). CDR3 loop: CASSYAPTVDQPQHF. CDR3 nucleotide sequence: TGTGCCAGCAGTTATGCCCCGACAGTAGATCAGCCCCAGCATTTT.

This chain links TRBV28 with TRBJ2-3; D gene ambiguous. The CDR3 is 12 amino acids. V was pared by 7 bases and J by 3 bases, with 8 bases between. Germline V lookup: CDR1 MDHEN, CDR2 SYDVKM. DNA for the CDR3: TGTGCCAGCACCCTAGGGACAGATACGCAGTATTTT. It specifies CASTLGTDTQYF.

The chain uses TRBV29-1 and TRBJ2-2, with 9 bases identical to TRBD2. Germline V gene sequence: CDR1 SQVTM, CDR2 ANQGSEA. Trimming at V came to 4 bases and at J to 5 bases, leaving 5 bases not matched to a gene. The CDR3 covers 14 residues. The DNA of the CDR3 is TGCAGCGTTGGTAGCGGGAGAGGGACCGGGGAGCTGTTTTTT. As protein: CSVGSGRGTGELFF.

This sequence joins TRBV29-1 and TRBJ1-1; D gene uncertain. CDR3 length equals 10 residues. Germline V gene sequence: CDR1 SQVTM, CDR2 ANQGSEA. Trimming left V 5 bases short and J 3 bases short, with 4 bases between. The CDR3 protein is CSVWDTEAFF. The CDR3 bases are TGCAGCGTTTGGGACACTGAAGCTTTCTTT.

The J gene is TRBJ2-2, the V gene TRBV11-2; D unresolved. CDR3 length: 11 amino acids. V dropped 4 bases and J dropped 7 bases, with 4 bases sitting between them. The V gene's germline CDR1 is SGHAT and CDR2 FQNNGV. The CDR3 reads CASSSDGELFF. CDR3 DNA: TGTGCCAGCAGCTCCGACGGGGAGCTGTTTTTT.

The count of this clonotype is one. The DNA of the CDR3 is TGCGCCAGCAGCCCCCGGACTAGCGATCCCTACAATGAGCAGTTCTTC. Residues: CASSPRTSDPYNEQFF. The gene calls are TRBV4-1 and TRBJ2-1; 9 bases agree with TRBD2. Germline V gene lookup returns CDR1 MGHRA and CDR2 YSYEKL. The V and J ends lost 4 bases and 2 bases, in that order; junction bases with no gene match: 6. The CDR3 extends over 16 amino acids.

The gene calls are TRBV7-9 and TRBJ1-2, with TRBD1 identical over 12 bases. This CDR3 spans 14 amino acids. After removal of 8 bases from V and 7 bases from J, the junction contained 8 bases not matched to a gene. Germline CDR1 reads SEHNR; CDR2 reads FQNEAQ (reference sequence). In DNA, the CDR3 is TGTGCCAGCGGTCCGGGACAGGGGGCCAGTGGCTACACCTTC. Translating gives CASGPGQGASGYTF.

The rearrangement uses TRBV20-1 and TRBJ2-5; D is perhaps TRBD1 (6 bases). Germline assignment: CDR1 DFQATT and CDR2 SNEGSKA (reference sequence). The germline V and J ends were trimmed by 6 bases and 0 bases, with 11 bases remaining between them. This CDR3 is built from 13 residues. As DNA, the CDR3 is TGCAGTGCAAGCCGGGACAACCAAGAGACCCAGTACTTC. This encodes CSASRDNQETQYF.

The chain uses TRBV4-3 and TRBJ2-7; D not resolved. The germline V gene encodes CDR1 LGHNA and CDR2 YSLEER. The CDR3 sequence is 14 residues long. V lost 1 base, J lost 5 bases, and 12 bases lay in between. For the CDR3, the DNA is TGCGCCAGCAGCCAAGGAACCAACCTGGACGAGCAGTACTTC. This codes for CASSQGTNLDEQYF.

The V and J genes are TRBV20-1 and TRBJ2-3, with D perhaps assigned TRBD1 or TRBD2 (5 bases each). V lost 0 bases, J lost 3 bases, and 16 bases lay in between. This CDR3 is built from 16 residues. CDR1 is DFQATT, CDR2 SNEGSKA, per germline (reference sequence). The CDR3 DNA sequence: TGCAGTGCTAGAGAGCCCGTGAGGGGCCCTACAGATACGCAGTATTTT. The encoded protein is CSAREPVRGPTDTQYF.

The rearrangement links TRBV5-1 to TRBJ1-1; 10 bases agree with TRBD1. The CDR3 has 15 amino acids. The germline V gene has CDR1 SGHRS and CDR2 YFSETQ. The V gene end was trimmed by 0 bases and the J gene end by 3 bases; junction bases not matched to a gene: 2. In DNA, the CDR3 is TGCGCCAGCAGCTTGGGGGGACAGGGGTACACTGAAGCTTTCTTT. Its translation: CASSLGGQGYTEAFF.

This chain connects TRBV29-1 to TRBJ2-7; 10 bases are shared with TRBD1. CDR1 is SQVTM and CDR2 is ANQGSEA in the germline V gene. With 0 bases clipped from V and 2 bases from J, the junction kept 4 bases outside the gene matches. The CDR3 contains 15 residues. CDR3 protein: CSVEDPDRGTYEQYF. As DNA, the CDR3 is TGCAGCGTTGAAGATCCGGACAGGGGGACCTACGAGCAGTACTTC.

The chain recombines TRBV7-9 with TRBJ2-5, with 7 bases aligning to TRBD2. The CDR3 is 15 amino acids. The V gene end was trimmed by 1 base and the J gene end by 5 bases; junction bases not matched to a gene: 7. Germline V gives CDR1 SEHNR, CDR2 FQNEAQ (reference sequence). DNA of the CDR3: TGTGCCAGCAGCTTAGAATTGGGGAGGGATGAGACCCAGTACTTC. Translating it yields CASSLELGRDETQYF.

This clonotype appeared once. This sequence joins TRBV20-1 and TRBJ2-7, with no clear D. V lost 0 bases, J lost 4 bases, and 16 bases lay in between. The CDR3 covers 15 residues. In germline, CDR1 is DFQATT, CDR2 SNEGSKA (reference sequence). The CDR3 spells CSARDPLTNSYEQYF. For the CDR3, the DNA is TGCAGTGCTAGAGATCCCCTCACTAATTCATACGAGCAGTACTTC.

The CDR3 DNA sequence: TGCAGTGCTTGTGGACAGAACACCGGGGAGCTGTTTTTT. This codes for CSACGQNTGELFF. The V gene is TRBV20-1, the J gene TRBJ2-2; D possibly corresponds to TRBD1 (5 bases). Germline CDR1 DFQATT, CDR2 SNEGSKA (reference sequence). V was clipped by 5 bases and J by 1 base, with 8 bases between them. This CDR3 has 13 residues.

This clonotype was seen only once. J is TRBJ1-4 and V is TRBV9; D remains ambiguous. The germline V gene has CDR1 SGDLS and CDR2 YYNGEE. Trimming took off 0 bases at V and 6 bases at J, with 6 bases between the two ends. CDR3 length equals 13 residues. The CDR3 DNA follows: TGTGCCAGCAGCGTAGATAGGGATGAAAAACTGTTTTTT. Amino acid sequence: CASSVDRDEKLFF. Supplemented by reference TRBV9 and TRBJ1-4, the full variable domain reads DSGVTQTPKHLITATGQRVTLRCSPRSGDLSVYWYQQSLDQGLQFLIQYYNGEERAKGNILERFSAQQFPDLHSELNLSSLELGDSALYFCASSVDRDEKLFFGSGTQLSVL.